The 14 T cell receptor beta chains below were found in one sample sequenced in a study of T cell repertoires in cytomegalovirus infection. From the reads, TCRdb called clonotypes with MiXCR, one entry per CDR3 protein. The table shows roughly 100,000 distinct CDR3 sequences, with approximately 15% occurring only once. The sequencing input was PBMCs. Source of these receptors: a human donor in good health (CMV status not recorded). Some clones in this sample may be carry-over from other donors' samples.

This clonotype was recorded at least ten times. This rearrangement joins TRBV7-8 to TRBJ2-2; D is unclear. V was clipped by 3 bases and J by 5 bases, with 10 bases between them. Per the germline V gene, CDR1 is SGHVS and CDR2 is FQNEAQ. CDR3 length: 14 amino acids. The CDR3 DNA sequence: TGTGCCAGCAGCTTCATCGTGGGGACCGGGGAGCTGTTTTTT. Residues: CASSFIVGTGELFF.

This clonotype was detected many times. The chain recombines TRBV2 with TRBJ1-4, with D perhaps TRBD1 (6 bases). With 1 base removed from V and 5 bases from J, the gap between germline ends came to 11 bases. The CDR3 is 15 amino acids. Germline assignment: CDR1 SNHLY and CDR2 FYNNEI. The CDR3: CASSEVRDTNEKLFF. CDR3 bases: TGTGCCAGCAGTGAAGTCCGGGACACCAATGAAAAACTGTTTTTT.

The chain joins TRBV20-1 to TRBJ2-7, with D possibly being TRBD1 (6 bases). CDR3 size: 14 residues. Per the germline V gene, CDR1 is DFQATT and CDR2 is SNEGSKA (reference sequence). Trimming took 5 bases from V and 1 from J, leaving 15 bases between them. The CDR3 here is CSAGRRTASYEQYF. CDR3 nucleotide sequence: TGCAGTGCTGGGCGGCGGACAGCATCCTACGAGCAGTACTTC.

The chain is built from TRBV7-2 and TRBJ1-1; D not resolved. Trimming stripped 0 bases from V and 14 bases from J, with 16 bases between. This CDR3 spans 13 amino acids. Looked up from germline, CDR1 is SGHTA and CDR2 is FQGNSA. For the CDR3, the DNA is TGTGCCAGCAGCTTAGCGTCACCTAACGGAGCCTTCTTT. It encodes CASSLASPNGAFF.

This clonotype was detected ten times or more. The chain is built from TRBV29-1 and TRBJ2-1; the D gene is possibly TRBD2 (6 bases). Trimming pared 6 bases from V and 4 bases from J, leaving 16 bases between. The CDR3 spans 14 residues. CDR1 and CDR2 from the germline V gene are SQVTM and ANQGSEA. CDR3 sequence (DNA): TGCAGCGTGAGAAACCGGGACTTGTACAATGAGCAGTTCTTC. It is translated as CSVRNRDLYNEQFF.

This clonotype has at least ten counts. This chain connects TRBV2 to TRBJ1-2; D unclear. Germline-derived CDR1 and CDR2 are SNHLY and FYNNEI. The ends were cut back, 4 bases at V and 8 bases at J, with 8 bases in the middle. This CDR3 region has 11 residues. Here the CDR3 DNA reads TGTGCCAGCAGTGGGTCGGCAGGCTACACCTTC. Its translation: CASSGSAGYTF.

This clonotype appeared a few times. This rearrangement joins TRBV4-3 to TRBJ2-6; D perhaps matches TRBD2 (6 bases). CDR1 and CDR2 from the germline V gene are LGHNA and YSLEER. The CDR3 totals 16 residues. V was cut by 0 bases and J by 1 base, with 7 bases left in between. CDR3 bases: TGCGCCAGCAGCCAAGAGAGCGGGTCTGGGGCCAACGTCCTGACTTTC. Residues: CASSQESGSGANVLTF.

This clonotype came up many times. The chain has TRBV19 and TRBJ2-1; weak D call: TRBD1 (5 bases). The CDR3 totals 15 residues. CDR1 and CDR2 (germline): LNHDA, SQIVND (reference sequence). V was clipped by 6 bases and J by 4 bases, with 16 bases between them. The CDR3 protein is CASSQGSSQYNEQFF. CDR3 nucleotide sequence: TGTGCCAGTAGCCAGGGTAGTTCCCAATACAATGAGCAGTTCTTC.

This CDR3 reads CASSSDRDYQPQHF. In DNA form, the CDR3 reads TGTGCCAGTAGTTCTGACAGGGACTACCAGCCCCAGCATTTT. The chain has TRBV19 and TRBJ1-5; 7 nucleotides line up with TRBD1. The germline V gene has CDR1 LNHDA and CDR2 SQIVND (reference sequence). The CDR3 runs 14 residues. Trimming at V came to 5 bases and at J to 7 bases, leaving 8 bases not matched to a gene.

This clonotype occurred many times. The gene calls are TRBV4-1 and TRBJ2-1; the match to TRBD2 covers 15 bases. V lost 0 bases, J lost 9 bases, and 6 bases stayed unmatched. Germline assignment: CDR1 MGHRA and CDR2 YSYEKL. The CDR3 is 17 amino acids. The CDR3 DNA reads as TGCGCCAGCAGCCAAGAAGTTGGACTAGCGGGGGGGACTGAGCAGTTCTTC. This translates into CASSQEVGLAGGTEQFF.

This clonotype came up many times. CDR3 nucleotides: TGTGCCAGCAGCTTGACAGGGGGCGAGGGGATTCAGTACTTC. It encodes CASSLTGGEGIQYF. The genes are TRBV7-2 and TRBJ2-4, with TRBD1 matching over 10 bases. From germline, CDR1 is SGHTA and CDR2 FQGNSA. J gave up 10 bases and V 3 bases, and 6 bases lay outside the gene matches. This CDR3 has 14 amino acids.

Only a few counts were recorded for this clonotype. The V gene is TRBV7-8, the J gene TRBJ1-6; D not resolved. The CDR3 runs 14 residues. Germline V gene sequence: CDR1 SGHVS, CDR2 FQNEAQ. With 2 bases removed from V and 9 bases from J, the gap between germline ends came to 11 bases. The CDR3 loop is CASSLFVPRSPLHF. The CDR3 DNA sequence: TGTGCCAGCAGCTTATTCGTTCCGCGTTCACCCCTCCACTTT.

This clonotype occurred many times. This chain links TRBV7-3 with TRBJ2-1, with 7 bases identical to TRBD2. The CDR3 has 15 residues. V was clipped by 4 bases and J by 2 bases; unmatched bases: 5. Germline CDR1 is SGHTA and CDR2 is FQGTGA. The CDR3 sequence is CASSSAGLPYNEQFF. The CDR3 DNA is TGTGCCAGCAGCTCAGCGGGGTTGCCCTACAATGAGCAGTTCTTC.

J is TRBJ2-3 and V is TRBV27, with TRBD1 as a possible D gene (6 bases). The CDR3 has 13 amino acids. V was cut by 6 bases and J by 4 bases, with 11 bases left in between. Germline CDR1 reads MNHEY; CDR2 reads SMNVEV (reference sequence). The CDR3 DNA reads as TGTGCCAGCAGGACAGGAGGCCCAGATACGCAGTATTTT. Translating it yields CASRTGGPDTQYF.